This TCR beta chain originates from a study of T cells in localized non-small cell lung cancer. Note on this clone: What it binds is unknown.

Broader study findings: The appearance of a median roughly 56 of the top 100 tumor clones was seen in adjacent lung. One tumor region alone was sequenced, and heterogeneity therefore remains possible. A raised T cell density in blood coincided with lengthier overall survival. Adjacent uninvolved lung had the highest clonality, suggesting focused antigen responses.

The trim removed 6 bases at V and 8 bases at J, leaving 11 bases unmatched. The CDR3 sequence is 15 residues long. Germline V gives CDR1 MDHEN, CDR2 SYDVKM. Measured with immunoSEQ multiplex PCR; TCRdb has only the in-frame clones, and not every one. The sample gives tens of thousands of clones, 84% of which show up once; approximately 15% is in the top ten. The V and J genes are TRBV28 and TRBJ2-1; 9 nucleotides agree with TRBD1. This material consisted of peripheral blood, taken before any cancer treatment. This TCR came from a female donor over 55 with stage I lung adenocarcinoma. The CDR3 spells CASSPTGGPSHEQFF. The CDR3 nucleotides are TGTGCCAGCAGCCCTACAGGGGGCCCCTCGCATGAGCAGTTCTTC.